These 14 T cell receptor beta chains originate from one sample sequenced in a study of T cell responses to AZD1222 COVID-19 vaccine. Here immunoSEQ multiplex PCR was the method, and the copy in TCRdb shows in-frame clones only, minus some. Seen here are more than 80,000 clones, over 75% observed once, and the top ten hold under 7%. The source was peripheral blood, collected on day 0 of AZD1222 vaccination. These receptors originate from an adult in good health.

V and J are TRBV19 and TRBJ1-5; D unclear. The V end lost 7 bases, the J end lost 2 bases, and 18 bases lay between the germline ends. CDR3 size: 16 residues. Per germline, CDR1 LNHDA and CDR2 SQIVND (reference sequence). CDR3 amino acids: CASKNGRRSGNQPQHF. The CDR3 bases are TGTGCCAGTAAAAATGGTAGGCGCTCGGGCAATCAGCCCCAGCATTTT.

CDR3 in DNA: TGCGCCAGCAGCCCAACCTGGGACAGCTCCTACGAGCAGTACTTC. The encoded protein is CASSPTWDSSYEQYF. This chain links TRBV5-1 with TRBJ2-7; TRBD1 matches 7 bases. Per germline, CDR1 SGHRS and CDR2 YFSETQ. Losses at the gene ends were 4 bases for V and 0 bases for J; bases not matched to a gene: 7. The CDR3 extends over 15 amino acids.

V and J are TRBV11-2 and TRBJ2-7, with 9 bases that match TRBD1. CDR3 length equals 15 residues. Losses at the gene ends were 7 bases for V and 2 bases for J; bases not matched to a gene: 9. Per germline, CDR1 SGHAT and CDR2 FQNNGV. In nucleotides, the CDR3 is TGTGCCAGCACCCTTCGGGGACAGGGCACCTACGAGCAGTACTTC. The encoded protein is CASTLRGQGTYEQYF.

V is TRBV24-1 and J is TRBJ2-7; D is uncertain. This CDR3 region has 14 residues. V lost 3 bases to trimming and J lost 3 bases, with 11 bases between them. Germline V gene lookup returns CDR1 KGHDR and CDR2 SFDVKD. The CDR3 loop is CATSDPARGYEQYF. The CDR3, as DNA: TGTGCCACCAGTGATCCCGCTAGAGGCTACGAGCAGTACTTC.

The gene calls are TRBV19 and TRBJ2-1; D not certain. Trimming took off 3 bases at V and 9 bases at J, with 12 bases between the two ends. This CDR3 has 13 residues. Germline V gene data show CDR1 as LNHDA and CDR2 as SQIVND (reference sequence). The DNA for the CDR3 is TGTGCCAGTAGTATCGTAGGGTTTGGTGAGCAGTTCTTC. Its protein is CASSIVGFGEQFF.

This clone came up once. The rearrangement links TRBV2 to TRBJ2-1, with TRBD2 as a possible D gene (5 bases). Trimming took off 7 bases at V and 0 bases at J, with 13 bases between the two ends. The germline gives CDR1 SNHLY, CDR2 FYNNEI. The CDR3 spans 15 residues. CDR3 bases: TGTGCCAGCACCCGGAGGTCTAGCTCCTACAATGAGCAGTTCTTC. It encodes CASTRRSSSYNEQFF. Drawing the rest from reference TRBV2 and TRBJ2-1, the complete variable domain is EPEVTQTPSHQVTQMGQEVILRCVPISNHLYFYWYRQILGQKVEFLVSFYNNEISEKSEIFDDQFSVERPDGSNFTLKIRSTKLEDSAMYFCASTRRSSSYNEQFFGPGTRLTVL.

The J gene is TRBJ2-1, the V gene TRBV28; TRBD1 or TRBD2 may be the D gene (7 bases each). V was pared by 6 bases and J by 4 bases, with 16 bases between. The CDR3 has 15 amino acids. The germline V gene has CDR1 MDHEN and CDR2 SYDVKM. The CDR3 bases are TGTGCCAGCAGCCGGGGAGGGACAGTATACAATGAGCAGTTCTTC. This gives the protein CASSRGGTVYNEQFF.

V gene TRBV7-8 combines with J gene TRBJ2-1; 10 nucleotides match TRBD2. The V and J ends lost 7 bases and 4 bases, in that order; junction bases with no gene match: 10. The length of the CDR3 is 16 residues. Germline loops: CDR1 SGHVS, CDR2 FQNEAQ. CDR3 sequence: CASKKTGTSAYNEQFF. The CDR3 nucleotides read TGTGCCAGCAAAAAAACCGGGACTAGCGCTTACAATGAGCAGTTCTTC.

This clone was counted a few times. This chain joins TRBV6-4 and TRBJ2-3; maybe TRBD1 (6 bases). Germline CDR1 MRHNA, CDR2 SNTAGT. Trimming cost V 0 bases and J 0 bases, with 7 bases left between them. The CDR3 sequence is 15 residues long. In nucleotides, the CDR3 is TGTGCCAGCAGTGACTCAACAGGGAGCACAGATACGCAGTATTTT. Translation gives CASSDSTGSTDTQYF.

The chain employs TRBV6-5 and TRBJ1-2; 7 bases are a match to TRBD1. V was pared by 6 bases and J by 7 bases, with 14 bases of the junction left unmatched. This CDR3 has 15 amino acids. The V gene's germline CDR1 is MNHEY and CDR2 SVGAGI. The CDR3 reads CASSSQGGFMAGYTF. The CDR3 coding sequence is TGTGCCAGCAGCTCCCAGGGGGGGTTTATGGCTGGCTACACCTTC.

This clone appeared a few times. The chain couples TRBV5-4 to TRBJ1-2; 8 bases line up with TRBD1. CDR1 is SGHNT, CDR2 YYREEE, per germline (reference sequence). V lost 4 bases, J lost 8 bases, and 10 bases stayed unmatched. CDR3 length equals 14 residues. The CDR3 here is CASSDKTGAVGYTF. CDR3 bases: TGTGCCAGCAGCGATAAGACAGGGGCGGTGGGCTACACCTTC. Full variable domain (remainder filled in from reference TRBV5-4 and TRBJ1-2): ETGVTQSPTHLIKTRGQQVTLRCSSQSGHNTVSWYQQALGQGPQFIFQYYREEENGRGNFPPRFSGLQFPNYSSELNVNALELDDSALYLCASSDKTGAVGYTFGSGTRLTVV.

The rearrangement joins TRBV5-1 to TRBJ2-7, with no clear D. Per the germline V gene, CDR1 is SGHRS and CDR2 is YFSETQ. V dropped 4 bases and J dropped 3 bases, with 20 bases sitting between them. This CDR3 is built from 16 residues. CDR3 bases: TGCGCCAGCAGCCCTGGAATGATGCCGCATAACTACGAGCAGTACTTC. It is translated as CASSPGMMPHNYEQYF.

The chain has TRBV7-2 and TRBJ1-3; 9 nucleotides align to TRBD1. CDR1 is SGHTA and CDR2 is FQGNSA in the germline V gene. V was pared by 5 bases and J by 7 bases, with 0 bases of the junction left unmatched. CDR3 length equals 12 residues. In nucleotides, the CDR3 is TGTGCCAGCAGCGGACAGGGGAACACCATATATTTT. It is translated as CASSGQGNTIYF.

The V call is TRBV28, the J call TRBJ2-5, with D tentatively TRBD1 (6 bases). CDR3 length: 13 residues. V gave up 3 bases and J gave up 4 bases, with 9 bases separating them. In germline, CDR1 is MDHEN, CDR2 SYDVKM. CDR3 loop: CASSFQGRETQYF. Written as DNA, the CDR3 is TGTGCCAGCAGTTTTCAGGGGCGAGAGACCCAGTACTTC.